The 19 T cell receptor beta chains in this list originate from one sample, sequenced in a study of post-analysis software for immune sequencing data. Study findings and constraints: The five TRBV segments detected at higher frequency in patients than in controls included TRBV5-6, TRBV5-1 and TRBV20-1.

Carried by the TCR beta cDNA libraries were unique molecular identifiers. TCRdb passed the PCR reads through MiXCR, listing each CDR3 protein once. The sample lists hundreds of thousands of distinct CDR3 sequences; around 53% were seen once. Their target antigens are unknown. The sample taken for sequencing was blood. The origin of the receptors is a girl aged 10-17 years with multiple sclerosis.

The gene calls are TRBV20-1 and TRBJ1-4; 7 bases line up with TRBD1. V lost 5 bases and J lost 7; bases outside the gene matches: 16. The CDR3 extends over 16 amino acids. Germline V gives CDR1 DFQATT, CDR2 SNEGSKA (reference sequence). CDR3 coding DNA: TGCAGTGCTCAGTCTAGCGGGGGGGCAGGGGGTGAAAAACTGTTTTTT. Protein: CSAQSSGGAGGEKLFF.

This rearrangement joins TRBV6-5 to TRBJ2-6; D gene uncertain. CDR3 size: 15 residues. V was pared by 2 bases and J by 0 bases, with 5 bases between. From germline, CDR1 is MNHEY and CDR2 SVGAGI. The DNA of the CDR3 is TGTGCCAGCAGTTACCGTCCCTCTGGGGCCAACGTCCTGACTTTC. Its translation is CASSYRPSGANVLTF.

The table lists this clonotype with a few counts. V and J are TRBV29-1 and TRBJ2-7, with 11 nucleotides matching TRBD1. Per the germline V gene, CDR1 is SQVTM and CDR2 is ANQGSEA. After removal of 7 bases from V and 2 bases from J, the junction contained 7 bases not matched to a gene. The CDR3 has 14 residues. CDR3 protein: CSARTGGPTYEQYF. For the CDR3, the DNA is TGCAGCGCGCGGACAGGGGGCCCAACCTACGAGCAGTACTTC.

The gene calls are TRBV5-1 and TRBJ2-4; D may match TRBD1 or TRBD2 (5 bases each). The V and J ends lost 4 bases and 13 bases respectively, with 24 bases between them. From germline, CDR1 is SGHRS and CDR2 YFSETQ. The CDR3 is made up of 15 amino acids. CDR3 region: CASSPFRDELWEQYF. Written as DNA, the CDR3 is TGCGCCAGCAGCCCCTTCCGGGACGAATTGTGGGAGCAGTACTTC.

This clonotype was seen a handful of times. CDR3 in DNA: TGTGCCAGCAGCCAAGATACTAGCGGGGGCCCCTCCTACGAGCAGTACTTC. Its translation: CASSQDTSGGPSYEQYF. The V and J genes are TRBV4-2 and TRBJ2-7; 11 positions agree with TRBD2. V shed 0 bases and J 0 bases; nucleotides not matched to a gene: 4. This CDR3 has 17 residues. CDR1 is LGHNA, CDR2 YNFKEQ, per germline.

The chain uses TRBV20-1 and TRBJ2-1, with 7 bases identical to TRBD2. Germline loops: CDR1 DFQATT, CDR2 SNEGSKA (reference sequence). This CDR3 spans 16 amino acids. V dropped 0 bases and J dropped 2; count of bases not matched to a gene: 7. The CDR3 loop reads CSARDLGTKTYNEQFF. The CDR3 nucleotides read TGCAGTGCTAGAGATTTAGGGACTAAAACCTACAATGAGCAGTTCTTC.

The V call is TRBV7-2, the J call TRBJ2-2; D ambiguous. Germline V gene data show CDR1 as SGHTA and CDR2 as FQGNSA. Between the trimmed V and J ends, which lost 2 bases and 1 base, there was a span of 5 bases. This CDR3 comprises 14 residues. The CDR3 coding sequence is TGTGCCAGCAGCTTATACGTGAACACCGGGGAGCTGTTTTTT. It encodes CASSLYVNTGELFF. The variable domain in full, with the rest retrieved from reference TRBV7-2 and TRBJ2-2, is GAGVSQSPSNKVTEKGKDVELRCDPISGHTALYWYRQSLGQGLEFLIYFQGNSAPDKSGLPSDRFSAERTGGSVSTLTIQRTQQEDSAVYLCASSLYVNTGELFFGEGSRLTVL.

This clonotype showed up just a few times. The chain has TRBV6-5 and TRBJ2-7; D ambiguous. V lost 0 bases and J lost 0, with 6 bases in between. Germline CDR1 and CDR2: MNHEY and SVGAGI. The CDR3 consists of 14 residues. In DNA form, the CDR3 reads TGTGCCAGCAGTTACTCGACGATCTCCTACGAGCAGTACTTC. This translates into CASSYSTISYEQYF.

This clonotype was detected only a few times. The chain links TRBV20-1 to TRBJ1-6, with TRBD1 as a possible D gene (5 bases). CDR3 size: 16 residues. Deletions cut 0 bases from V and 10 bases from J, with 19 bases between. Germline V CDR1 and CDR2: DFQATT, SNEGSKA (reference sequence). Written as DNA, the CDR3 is TGCAGTGCTAGAGATCTCCGGGGGAAGGGTCGATCACCCCTCCACTTT. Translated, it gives CSARDLRGKGRSPLHF.

DNA of the CDR3: TGCAGTGCTAGTGTTACAGGGACGAACTATGGCTACACCTTC. This translates into CSASVTGTNYGYTF. This sequence joins TRBV20-1 and TRBJ1-2; D perhaps matches TRBD1 (6 bases). This CDR3 comprises 14 residues. The ends were cut back, 3 bases at V and 2 bases at J, with 13 bases in the middle. Germline-derived CDR1 and CDR2 are DFQATT and SNEGSKA (reference sequence).

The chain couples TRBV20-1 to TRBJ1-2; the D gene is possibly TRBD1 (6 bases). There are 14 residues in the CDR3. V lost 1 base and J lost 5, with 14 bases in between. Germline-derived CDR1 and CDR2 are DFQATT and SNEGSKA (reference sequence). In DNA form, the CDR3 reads TGCAGTGCTAGAGGGGACATCGGAGGTTATGGCTACACCTTC. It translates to CSARGDIGGYGYTF.

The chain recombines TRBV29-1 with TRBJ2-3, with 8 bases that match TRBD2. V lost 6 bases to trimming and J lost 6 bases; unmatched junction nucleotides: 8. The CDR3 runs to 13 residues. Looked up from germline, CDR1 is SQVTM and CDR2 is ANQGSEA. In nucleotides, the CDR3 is TGCAGCGTCAAACAGGCTAGCGGGGATACGCAGTATTTT. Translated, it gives CSVKQASGDTQYF.

The chain's CDR3 is CASSYEGGPGMRAKNIQYF. The DNA for the CDR3 is TGTGCCAGCAGTTACGAAGGGGGGCCCGGGATGAGAGCCAAAAACATTCAGTACTTC. The chain links TRBV6-5 to TRBJ2-4; possibly TRBD1 or TRBD2 for D (6 bases each). This CDR3 has 19 residues. Trimming removed 2 bases at V and 0 bases at J, with 20 bases between. Germline V CDR1 and CDR2: MNHEY, SVGAGI.

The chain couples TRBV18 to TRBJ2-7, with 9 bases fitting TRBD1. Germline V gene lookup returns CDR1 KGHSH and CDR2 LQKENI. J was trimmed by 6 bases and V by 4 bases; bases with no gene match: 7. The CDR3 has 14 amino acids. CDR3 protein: CASSRGTGFFEQYF. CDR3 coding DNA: TGTGCCAGCTCACGTGGGACAGGGTTCTTCGAGCAGTACTTC.

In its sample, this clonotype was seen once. In DNA form, the CDR3 reads TGTGCCAGCAGCTTCAAAGCGGGAGGGCCAGCCAAAAACATTCAGTACTTC. Encoded protein: CASSFKAGGPAKNIQYF. V usage is TRBV7-8 and J usage is TRBJ2-7; 10 bases are shared with TRBD2. The assigned J gene may be wrong: the sequence end matches TRBJ2-4 better. Germline CDR1 is SGHVS and CDR2 is FQNEAQ. The CDR3 is 17 residues long.

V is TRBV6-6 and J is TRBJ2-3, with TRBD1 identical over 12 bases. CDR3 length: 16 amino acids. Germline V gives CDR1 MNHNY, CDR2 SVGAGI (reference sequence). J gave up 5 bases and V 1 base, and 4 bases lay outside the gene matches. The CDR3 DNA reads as TGTGCCAGCAGTTACTTGGGACAGGGGGCTAGAGATACGCAGTATTTT. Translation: CASSYLGQGARDTQYF.

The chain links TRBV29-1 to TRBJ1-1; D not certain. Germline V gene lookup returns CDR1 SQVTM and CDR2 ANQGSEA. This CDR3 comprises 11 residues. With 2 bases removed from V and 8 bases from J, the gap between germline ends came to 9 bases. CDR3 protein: CSVEWRPEAFF. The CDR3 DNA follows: TGCAGCGTTGAATGGAGGCCAGAAGCTTTCTTT.

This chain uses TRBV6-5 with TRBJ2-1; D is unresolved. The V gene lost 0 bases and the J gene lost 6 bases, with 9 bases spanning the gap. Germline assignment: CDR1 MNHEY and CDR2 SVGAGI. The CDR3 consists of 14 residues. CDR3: CASSYSPVTNEQFF. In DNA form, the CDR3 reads TGTGCCAGCAGTTACTCACCCGTAACCAATGAGCAGTTCTTC.

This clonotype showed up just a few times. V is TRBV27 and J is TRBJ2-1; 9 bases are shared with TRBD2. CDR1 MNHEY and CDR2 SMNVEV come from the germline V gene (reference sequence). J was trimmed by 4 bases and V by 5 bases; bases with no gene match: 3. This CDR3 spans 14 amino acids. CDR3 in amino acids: CASSRTSAYNEQFF. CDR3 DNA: TGTGCCAGCAGTCGGACTAGCGCTTACAATGAGCAGTTCTTC.